Below are 32 T cell receptor beta chains sequenced from a single sample in a study of blood T cells in healthy people across ages. Alongside a J-beta primer mix, a sample-barcoded 5' primer served in a second PCR lasting roughly 7 to 12 cycles. Via MiXCR, TCRdb re-called the 5' RACE reads, giving one row per CDR3 protein. There are just over 800,000 distinct CDR3 sequences in the sample; 60% to 80% occur only once, and 28% lies in the top ten. Sequencing input: blood. The receptor source for this set is a man aged 25-45 years in good health.

The rearrangement links TRBV5-1 to TRBJ1-6; D unclear. The CDR3 is 15 amino acids. In germline, CDR1 is SGHRS, CDR2 YFSETQ. V was trimmed by 0 bases and J by 7 bases, leaving 11 bases between them. The CDR3 nucleotides read TGCGCCAGCAGCTTGGACGCTGGCGGAAATTCACCCCTCCACTTT. This codes for CASSLDAGGNSPLHF.

This clonotype turned up a few times. The genes are TRBV7-3 and TRBJ1-2; 7 bases align to TRBD1. Germline lookup yields CDR1 SGHTA and CDR2 FQGTGA. V gave up 1 base and J gave up 6 bases; unmatched junction bases: 8. This CDR3 has 15 residues. The CDR3 DNA is TGTGCCAGCAGCTTAAATATGGCAGGGGGGGATGGCTACACCTTC. It codes for CASSLNMAGGDGYTF.

There are a few counts of this clonotype. The CDR3 DNA is TGTGCCAGCAGCGCCGTCCTCTCCTACAATGAGCAGTTCTTC. Translation gives CASSAVLSYNEQFF. This chain uses TRBV9 with TRBJ2-1; D call uncertain. The germline V gene encodes CDR1 SGDLS and CDR2 YYNGEE. This CDR3 has 14 amino acids. The V gene lost 3 bases and the J gene lost 0 bases, with 7 bases spanning the gap.

This clonotype was observed a few times. The V gene is TRBV7-2, the J gene TRBJ1-2; D possibly corresponds to TRBD1 (6 bases). Per the germline V gene, CDR1 is SGHTA and CDR2 is FQGNSA. Trimming left V 5 bases short and J 5 bases short, with 18 bases between. This CDR3 is 15 amino acids long. CDR3 DNA: TGTGCCAGCAGCCAGGGACACGGGCGGGGGTATGGCTACACCTTC. It translates to CASSQGHGRGYGYTF.

This clonotype showed up just a few times. The chain combines TRBV4-2 with TRBJ2-4, with D perhaps TRBD1 or TRBD2 (6 bases each). The V gene lost 4 bases and the J gene lost 0 bases, with 16 bases spanning the gap. The germline gives CDR1 LGHNA, CDR2 YNFKEQ. The CDR3 consists of 17 residues. This CDR3 is CASSRSRGVLAKNIQYF. CDR3 sequence (DNA): TGTGCCAGCAGCCGATCAAGGGGGGTATTAGCCAAAAACATTCAGTACTTC.

The DNA for the CDR3 is TGCAGCGTATACATGACAGGAGCCTACGAGCAGTACTTC. Translating it yields CSVYMTGAYEQYF. V and J are TRBV29-1 and TRBJ2-7, with TRBD1 as a possible D gene (6 bases). Germline CDR1 SQVTM, CDR2 ANQGSEA. The germline V and J ends were trimmed by 6 bases and 2 bases, with 14 bases remaining between them. This CDR3 comprises 13 residues.

V gene TRBV6-5 combines with J gene TRBJ2-4, with 8 bases matching TRBD1. The J call is uncertain, as TRBJ2-7 better fits the DNA end. The CDR3 contains 15 residues. Germline loops: CDR1 MNHEY, CDR2 SVGAGI. CDR3 protein: CASSSRRTGPYEQYF. The CDR3 nucleotides are TGTGCCAGCAGTTCCCGGAGGACAGGGCCGTACGAGCAGTACTTC.

J is TRBJ2-5 and V is TRBV27; 7 bases are shared with TRBD2. V gave up 3 bases and J gave up 7 bases; unmatched junction bases: 5. The CDR3 is 13 amino acids. The germline V gene encodes CDR1 MNHEY and CDR2 SMNVEV (reference sequence). The CDR3 DNA follows: TGTGCCAGCAGTTTGGAGGGAGGGGCGACCCAGTACTTC. It codes for CASSLEGGATQYF.

This clonotype was observed a handful of times. The V gene is TRBV11-3, the J gene TRBJ2-5, with D maybe TRBD2 (5 bases). CDR1 SGHNT and CDR2 YENEEA come from the germline V gene. Trimming cost V 5 bases and J 3 bases, with 16 bases left between them. CDR3 size: 15 residues. The CDR3 nucleotides read TGTGCCAGCAGCCTAGGGTCGCTAGCAGAAGAGACCCAGTACTTC. Amino acid sequence: CASSLGSLAEETQYF.

J is TRBJ2-6 and V is TRBV9; D is ambiguous. The V end was cut by 0 bases, the J end by 2 bases, with 15 bases between. Germline values: CDR1 SGDLS, CDR2 YYNGEE. This CDR3 contains 18 residues. CDR3 protein: CASSVVDLTEAGANVLTF. The CDR3 region has the DNA TGTGCCAGCAGCGTAGTGGACCTAACCGAGGCTGGGGCCAACGTCCTGACTTTC.

This clonotype was counted between two and nine times. Here the CDR3 reads CASSERQGAEQYF. CDR3 sequence (DNA): TGCGCCAGCAGTGAACGACAGGGAGCCGAGCAGTACTTC. The chain employs TRBV10-2 and TRBJ2-7; TRBD1 aligns across 7 bases. Trimming removed 3 bases from V and 6 bases from J; junction bases left unmatched: 5. Germline CDR1 and CDR2: WSHSY and SAAADI. This CDR3 spans 13 amino acids.

This chain links TRBV6-5 with TRBJ2-1; 11 bases line up with TRBD2. This CDR3 is 17 amino acids long. J was trimmed by 2 bases and V by 2 bases; bases with no gene match: 5. Germline assignment: CDR1 MNHEY and CDR2 SVGAGI. Written as DNA, the CDR3 is TGTGCCAGCAGTTACATGACTAGCGGGGCGCCCTACAATGAGCAGTTCTTC. It is translated as CASSYMTSGAPYNEQFF.

This chain links TRBV6-2 or TRBV6-3 with TRBJ2-1; 8 positions match TRBD2. The end of the DNA is better explained by TRBJ2-7, so the J call may be wrong. Germline loops: CDR1 MNHEY, CDR2 SVGEGT. This CDR3 has 16 residues. The CDR3, as DNA: TGTGCCAGCAGTCCTCCGGTGCGGGGGGCCAGCTACGAGCAGTACTTC. Protein: CASSPPVRGASYEQYF.

The rearrangement links TRBV15 to TRBJ2-6; D unclear. Trimming shortened V by 0 bases and J by 2 bases, and 8 bases separated the two germline ends. Germline CDR1 LNHNV, CDR2 YYDKDF (reference sequence). The CDR3 covers 16 residues. The CDR3 region has the DNA TGTGCCACCAGCAGAGATCGTTTCGCTGGGGCCAACGTCCTGACTTTC. Protein: CATSRDRFAGANVLTF. Full variable domain (outside the CDR3, taken from reference TRBV15 and TRBJ2-6): DAMVIQNPRYQVTQFGKPVTLSCSQTLNHNVMYWYQQKSSQAPKLLFHYYDKDFNNEADTPDNFQSRRPNTSFCFLDIRSPGLGDTAMYLCATSRDRFAGANVLTFGAGSRLTVL.

This chain joins TRBV28 and TRBJ2-1; a possible D gene is TRBD2 (6 bases). Germline CDR1 is MDHEN and CDR2 is SYDVKM. The CDR3 extends over 11 amino acids. The germline V and J ends were trimmed by 2 bases and 15 bases, with 11 bases remaining between them. CDR3 loop: CASSLVEGLFF. DNA of the CDR3: TGTGCCAGCAGTTTAGTGGAGGGACTGTTCTTC.

CDR3 sequence (DNA): TGTGCCAGCAGAAACAGGGCAAAAAATTCCTACGAGCAGTACTTC. It encodes CASRNRAKNSYEQYF. The chain joins TRBV6-5 to TRBJ2-7; maybe TRBD1 (6 bases). The CDR3 totals 15 residues. In germline, CDR1 is MNHEY, CDR2 SVGAGI. V lost 6 bases to trimming and J lost 1 base, with 16 bases between them.

This clonotype was observed a few times. J is TRBJ2-1 and V is TRBV20-1; 9 nucleotides agree with TRBD2. This CDR3 is 14 amino acids long. Germline CDR1 reads DFQATT; CDR2 reads SNEGSKA (reference sequence). V dropped 3 bases and J dropped 8; count of bases not matched to a gene: 8. The CDR3 DNA reads TGCAGTGCTAGTGATAGCGGGGGTGTCTATGAGCAGTTCTTC. It specifies CSASDSGGVYEQFF.

CDR3 in DNA: TGTGCCAGCCGCTCGTGTGGTGGCACAGATACGCAGTATTTT. Its translation: CASRSCGGTDTQYF. The chain employs TRBV6-6 and TRBJ2-3, with D unresolved. CDR3 length: 14 residues. Trimming stripped 8 bases from V and 1 base from J, with 13 bases between. Germline CDR1 reads MNHNY; CDR2 reads SVGAGI (reference sequence).

V gene TRBV18 combines with J gene TRBJ2-7; D unclear. The length of the CDR3 is 12 residues. V was clipped by 3 bases and J by 7 bases, with 10 bases between them. Germline V lookup: CDR1 KGHSH, CDR2 LQKENI. CDR3: CASSPQGPEQYF. The CDR3 coding sequence is TGTGCCAGCTCACCCCAAGGGCCGGAGCAGTACTTC.

The chain has TRBV12-3 or TRBV12-4 and TRBJ1-1; D is possibly TRBD1 (5 bases). This CDR3 region has 14 residues. Deletions cut 6 bases from V and 4 bases from J, with 15 bases between. This chain's CDR3 is CASRQPAGGTEAFF. CDR3 sequence (DNA): TGTGCCAGCAGGCAGCCTGCGGGGGGCACTGAAGCTTTCTTT.

There are a few counts of this clonotype. This chain connects TRBV12-3 or TRBV12-4 to TRBJ2-7, with D tentatively TRBD1 (5 bases). The CDR3 runs to 12 residues. V gave up 8 bases and J gave up 2 bases, with 10 bases separating them. CDR3 sequence (DNA): TGTGCCAGCGGCACAGGCGCCTACGAGCAGTACTTC. Translation: CASGTGAYEQYF.

This clonotype was seen a handful of times. The rearrangement links TRBV10-3 to TRBJ1-6; possibly TRBD1 for D (5 bases). Trimming removed 7 bases at V and 2 bases at J, with 9 bases between. There are 14 residues in the CDR3. Germline values: CDR1 ENHRY, CDR2 SYGVKD. CDR3 residues: CAITRGTYNSPLHF. CDR3 coding DNA: TGTGCCATCACGCGGGGGACCTATAATTCACCCCTCCACTTT.

This clonotype was detected a few times. The chain has TRBV10-3 and TRBJ1-6, with D maybe TRBD1 (5 bases). Germline V gene data show CDR1 as ENHRY and CDR2 as SYGVKD. Trimming cost V 2 bases and J 11 bases, with 13 bases left between them. The CDR3 is made up of 14 amino acids. CDR3 region: CAISEGQGVTPLHF. The CDR3, as DNA: TGTGCCATCAGTGAGGGGCAGGGTGTGACACCCCTCCACTTT.

In the case of this clonotype: A much bigger clone sits one base away, suggesting this may be a read error. The rearrangement uses TRBV6-2 or TRBV6-3 and TRBJ2-4; no reliable D call. Germline loops: CDR1 MNHEY, CDR2 SVGEGT. The CDR3 has 13 residues. Trimming took 2 bases from V and 15 from J, leaving 17 bases between them. The CDR3 bases are TGTGCCAGCAGTTACGTTAGGGTCAACGAGCGGTACTTC. Its protein is CASSYVRVNERYF.

This clonotype has just a few counts. The J gene is TRBJ2-2, the V gene TRBV5-1, with D unclear. This CDR3 spans 17 amino acids. V was clipped by 2 bases and J by 1 base, with 15 bases between them. Germline V gives CDR1 SGHRS, CDR2 YFSETQ. CDR3 sequence: CASSLQTSRQNTGELFF. CDR3 nucleotides: TGCGCCAGCAGCTTACAAACAAGCCGTCAGAACACCGGGGAGCTGTTTTTT.

This chain links TRBV28 with TRBJ1-1; no firm D call. Per germline, CDR1 MDHEN and CDR2 SYDVKM. CDR3 length: 13 residues. Trimming shortened V by 3 bases and J by 2 bases, and 7 bases separated the two germline ends. CDR3 loop: CASSFEVNTEAFF. The CDR3 DNA follows: TGTGCCAGCAGTTTTGAGGTCAACACTGAAGCTTTCTTT.

The CDR3 sequence is CASSQERNRGQYF. The CDR3 nucleotides read TGTGCCAGCAGCCAGGAAAGAAACCGGGGGCAGTACTTC. The rearrangement uses TRBV3-1 and TRBJ2-5; D is perhaps TRBD2 (6 bases). V was clipped by 3 bases and J by 11 bases, with 16 bases between them. There are 13 residues in the CDR3. Germline V gene lookup returns CDR1 LGHDT and CDR2 YNNKEL (reference sequence).

J is TRBJ2-4 and V is TRBV4-3, with 13 nucleotides matching TRBD2. There are 21 residues in the CDR3. Trimming cost V 1 base and J 0 bases; bases outside gene matches: 12. Germline assignment: CDR1 LGHNA and CDR2 YSLEER. The CDR3 spells CASSQGPTSGGNQLAKNIQYF. CDR3 in DNA: TGCGCCAGCAGCCAAGGCCCGACTAGCGGGGGGAACCAACTAGCCAAAAACATTCAGTACTTC.

V usage is TRBV7-2 and J usage is TRBJ2-7; 13 positions agree with TRBD2. Matching the DNA end better, TRBJ2-5 makes the J call doubtful. Germline V gene sequence: CDR1 SGHTA, CDR2 FQGNSA. The CDR3 sequence is 16 residues long. CDR3 sequence: CASSLARTSGGKTQYF. The CDR3 region has the DNA TGTGCCAGCAGCTTAGCGCGGACTAGCGGGGGCAAGACCCAGTACTTC.

The rearrangement links TRBV10-3 to TRBJ2-6, with 9 bases identical to TRBD1. V shed 8 bases, J shed 0 bases, and the junction held 2 bases outside the gene matches. Germline assignment: CDR1 ENHRY and CDR2 SYGVKD. This CDR3 has 15 amino acids. The CDR3 here is CAIRDRVSGANVLTF. In nucleotides, the CDR3 is TGTGCCATCCGGGACAGGGTCTCTGGGGCCAACGTCCTGACTTTC.

V gene TRBV7-2 combines with J gene TRBJ2-2; 8 positions match TRBD2. Trimming removed 7 bases from V and 1 base from J; junction bases left unmatched: 8. CDR3 length: 16 residues. Germline loops: CDR1 SGHTA, CDR2 FQGNSA. DNA for the CDR3: TGTGCCAGCATCCTCGGACTAGCTCGGAACACCGGGGAGCTGTTTTTT. This gives the protein CASILGLARNTGELFF.

The V and J genes are TRBV10-3 and TRBJ1-5, with 7 bases matching TRBD1. The CDR3 runs 15 residues. The germline gives CDR1 ENHRY, CDR2 SYGVKD. Trimming cost V 4 bases and J 6 bases; bases outside gene matches: 9. The CDR3 DNA is TGTGCCATCAGTGTGGGGCAGGGGGACGGTCAGCCCCAGCATTTT. Protein sequence: CAISVGQGDGQPQHF.